This T cell receptor beta chain was retrieved from a study of T-cell reconstitution after alpha-beta-depleted transplantation in children (dated by TCRdb to 2016 to 2018). About the full investigation: T-cell immune reconstitution after TCRalphabeta/CD19-depleted allogeneic hematopoietic cell transplantation in children was quantitatively tracked in the study by means of TCR repertoire profiling.

The treatment or condition label on this specimen signifies: allogeneic hematopoietic cell transplantation with graft depleted of TCRalphabeta T cells and CD19 B cells. The transplant recipients were children given TCRalphabeta/CD19-depleted allogeneic hematopoietic cell grafts. The CDR3 contains 12 residues, cysteine and phenylalanine counted. CDR3 DNA only is kept here, 36 bases in frame from base 1. The junction shows trimming of 8 bases on V and 4 bases on J, plus 8 bases between the germline ends. What the research found in general, with its limitations: About two months after transplant, the apparently early recovery of alphabetaT-cell counts reportedly depended on just several hundred clones that had expanded rapidly and came from non-depleted graft cells. Hyperexpanded clone frequencies declined over subsequent months; after one year, T-cell counts and TCRbeta diversity were mostly attributed to newly produced T cells. In some patients, the high TCRbeta diversity seen at day 60 was put down to recipient T cells and intrathymic progenitors that had survived conditioning.

Library creation used PCR. Instrument used: Illumina HiSeq 2500. Molecular barcoding was employed in the preparation of TCR libraries, with unique molecular identifiers being used to normalize TCRbeta repertoire quantification. Using fastp at Q25 and MiXCR, TCRdb reprocessed the public reads and kept productive beta chains. Here each entry gathers all rows of one CDR3 protein and keeps the most common genes and DNA. For this sample there are approximately 170,000 distinct CDR3 sequences; around 10% appear just once. The top ten clones comprise less than 15% of the sample. This clonotype was counted at least ten times. Its antigen has not been determined. Base qualities are missing; no much larger clone stands one base away.

The TCR originated in a boy younger than 10 with acute myeloid leukemia, due to receive a stem cell transplant. The chain links TRBV12-3 or TRBV12-4 with TRBJ2-2; TRBD1 is a weak D gene call, 5 bases matching. This specimen was PBMCs, taken before TCRalphabeta/CD19-depleted stem cell transplant. The CDR3 sequence is CASLRGTGELFF. The DNA is as follows: TGTGCCAGCCTTAGGGGCACCGGGGAGCTGTTTTTT.